This TCR beta chain was sequenced in a study of blood T cell repertoires in COVID-19. Overall study: The United States, Italy and Spain were the sources of the acute and convalescent COVID-19 samples. The analysed material was cDNA or gDNA that came from T cells, B-cell-depleted T cells, or PBMCs.

Authors' analysis steps: Using reference gene primer amplification, nucleated cell counts were estimated. Assay: immunoSEQ multiplex PCR; the TCRdb copy retains only in-frame clones and omits some. V, J and clone size are those of that table, while D and trimming were read from the DNA. The data show over 200,000 clones, with 80% to 90% seen just once and approximately 9.5% held by the top ten. Grouping used clinical history reported by participants in a survey and questionnaire. The length of the CDR3 is 15 residues. Germline CDR1 is SGHRS and CDR2 is YFSETQ. Trimming at V came to 4 bases and at J to 2 bases, leaving 4 bases not matched to a gene.

Sample: PBMCs or T cells enriched from blood (not recorded which). The receptor comes from a man aged 35-49 years who had recovered from COVID-19. The rearrangement joins TRBV5-1 to TRBJ2-3; 10 bases map to TRBD2. The CDR3 is CASSVLAGLTDTQYF. Written as DNA, the CDR3 is TGCGCCAGCAGCGTACTAGCGGGGCTCACAGATACGCAGTATTTT.